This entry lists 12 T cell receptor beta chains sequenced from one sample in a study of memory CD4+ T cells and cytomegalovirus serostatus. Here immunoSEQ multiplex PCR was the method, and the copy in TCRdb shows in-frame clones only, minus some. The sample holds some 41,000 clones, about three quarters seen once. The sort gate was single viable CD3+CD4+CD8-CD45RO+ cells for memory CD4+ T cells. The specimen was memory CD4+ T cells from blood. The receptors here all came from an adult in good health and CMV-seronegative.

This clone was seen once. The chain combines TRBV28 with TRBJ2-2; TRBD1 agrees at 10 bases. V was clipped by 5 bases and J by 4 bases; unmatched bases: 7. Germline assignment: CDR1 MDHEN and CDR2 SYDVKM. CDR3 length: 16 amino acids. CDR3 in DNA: TGTGCCAGCAGTCCCCGACAGGGGGCAGGCACCGGGGAGCTGTTTTTT. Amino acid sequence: CASSPRQGAGTGELFF.

In DNA, the CDR3 is TGTGCCAGCAGTGAAGCGCGACATACAGGGGGAGCCTATGGCTACACCTTC. Protein product: CASSEARHTGGAYGYTF. The gene calls are TRBV6-1 and TRBJ1-2, with 8 bases matching TRBD1. Germline lookup yields CDR1 MNHNS and CDR2 SASEGT. V lost 0 bases to trimming and J lost 4 bases; unmatched junction nucleotides: 10. The CDR3 has 17 amino acids.

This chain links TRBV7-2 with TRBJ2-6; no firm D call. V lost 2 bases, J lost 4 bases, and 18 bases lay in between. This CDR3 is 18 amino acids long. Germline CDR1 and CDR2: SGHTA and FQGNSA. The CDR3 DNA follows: TGTGCCAGCAGCTTAAGGTGGACGTCTTCGTGGGGGGCCAACGTCCTGACTTTC. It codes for CASSLRWTSSWGANVLTF.

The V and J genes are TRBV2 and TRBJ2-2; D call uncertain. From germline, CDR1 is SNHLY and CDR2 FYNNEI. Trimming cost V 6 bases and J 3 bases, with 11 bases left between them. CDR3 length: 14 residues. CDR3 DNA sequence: TGTGCCAGCAGGACGGACCGTGACACCGGGGAGCTGTTTTTT. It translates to CASRTDRDTGELFF.

In DNA form, the CDR3 reads TGCGCCAGCAGAGGAGGGACCTACGAGCAGTACTTC. This sequence encodes CASRGGTYEQYF. This sequence joins TRBV5-1 and TRBJ2-7; D may be TRBD2 (6 bases). This CDR3 is built from 12 residues. Germline V gene data show CDR1 as SGHRS and CDR2 as YFSETQ. Trimming removed 5 bases from V and 2 bases from J, with 8 bases in between.

The CDR3 sequence is CASGGQGAAYGYTF. The DNA for the CDR3 is TGTGCCAGCGGCGGACAGGGGGCGGCCTATGGCTACACCTTC. The rearrangement uses TRBV6-1 and TRBJ1-2, with TRBD1 identical over 11 bases. CDR1 MNHNS and CDR2 SASEGT come from the germline V gene. J lost 4 bases, V lost 8 bases, and 6 bases had no gene match. This CDR3 is built from 14 residues.

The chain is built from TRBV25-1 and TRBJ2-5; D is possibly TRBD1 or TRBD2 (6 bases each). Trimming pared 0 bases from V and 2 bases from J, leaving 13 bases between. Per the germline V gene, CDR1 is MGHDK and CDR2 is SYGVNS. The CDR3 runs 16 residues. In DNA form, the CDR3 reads TGTGCCAGCAGTGAATATATTGGAGGGGGGCAAGAGACCCAGTACTTC. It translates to CASSEYIGGGQETQYF.

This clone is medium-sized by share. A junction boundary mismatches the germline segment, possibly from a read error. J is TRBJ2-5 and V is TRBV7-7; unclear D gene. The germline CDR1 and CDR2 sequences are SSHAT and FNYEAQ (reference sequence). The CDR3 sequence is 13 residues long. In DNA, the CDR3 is TGTGCTAGCAGCTTTTTAGACTCAAGGACCCAGTACTTC. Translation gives CASSFLDSRTQYF.

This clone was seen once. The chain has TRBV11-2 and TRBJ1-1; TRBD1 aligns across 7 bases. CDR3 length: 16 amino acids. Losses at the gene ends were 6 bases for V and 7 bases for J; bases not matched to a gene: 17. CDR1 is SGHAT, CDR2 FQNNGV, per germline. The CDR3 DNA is TGTGCCAGCAGTATCCTTACCCAAGGGGGCTCAGGTGAAGCTTTCTTT. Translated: CASSILTQGGSGEAFF.

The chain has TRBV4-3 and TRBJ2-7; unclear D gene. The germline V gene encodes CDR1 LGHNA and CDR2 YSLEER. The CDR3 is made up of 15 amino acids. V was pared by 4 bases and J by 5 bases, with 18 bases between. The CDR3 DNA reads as TGCGCCAGCAGCCCGCATTATAAGGTCGGTCACGAGCAGTACTTC. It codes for CASSPHYKVGHEQYF.

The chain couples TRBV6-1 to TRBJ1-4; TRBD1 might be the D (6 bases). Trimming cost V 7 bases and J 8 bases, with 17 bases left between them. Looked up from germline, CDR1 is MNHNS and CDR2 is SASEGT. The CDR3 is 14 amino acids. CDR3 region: CASNRAVEGEKLFF. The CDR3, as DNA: TGTGCCAGCAACAGGGCCGTGGAGGGCGAAAAACTGTTTTTT.

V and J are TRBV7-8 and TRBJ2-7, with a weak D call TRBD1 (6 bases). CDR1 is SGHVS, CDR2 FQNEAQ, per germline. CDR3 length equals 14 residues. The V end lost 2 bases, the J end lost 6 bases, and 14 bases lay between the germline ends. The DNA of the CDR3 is TGTGCCAGCAGCTTAAAACAGGGTATGGGCGAGCAGTACTTC. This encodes CASSLKQGMGEQYF.